This T cell receptor beta chain was captured in a study of shared clonotypes between healthy human individuals. TCRdb keeps only in-frame clones here, not all; method: immunoSEQ multiplex PCR. The sample includes fewer than 1.6 million clones, about 98.5% seen only once; the top ten take 0.3% to 0.45%. The authors divided CD4+ cells into CD45RA+ naive and CD45RA-negative memory subsets. This CDR3 has 14 residues. Trimming left V 0 bases short and J 5 bases short, with 9 bases between. Germline CDR1 is SGHRS and CDR2 is YFSETQ. The source is a man between 25 and 39 years old in good health. The sequenced sample consisted of naive CD4+ T cells sorted from blood. Subset of the sample: CD45RA+ positively selected. This sequence joins TRBV5-1 and TRBJ1-5; D call uncertain. CDR3 DNA: TGCGCCAGCAGCTTGGCCGGGGTAGATCAGCCCCAGCATTTT. Translating gives CASSLAGVDQPQHF.